The clone carrying this TCR beta chain was detected a few times. Its antigen is undetermined. This entry comes from a study of T-cell memory formation after mild COVID-19. TCRdb reanalysed the 5' RACE reads using MiXCR and keeps one entry per CDR3 protein. Among roughly 250,000 distinct CDR3 sequences, approximately 16% were seen once, and the ten largest hold about 3.5%. Study-wide results and limits: Some SARS-CoV-2-responding clones were already detected in memory before infection. Day 15 to 85 contractors were CD4/CD8 balanced; later expanders leaned CD4+.

The CDR3 extends over 13 amino acids. The germline CDR1 and CDR2 sequences are LGHNA and YSLEER. With 0 bases removed from V and 10 bases from J, the gap between germline ends came to 11 bases. This chain uses TRBV4-3 with TRBJ2-3, with D tentatively TRBD1 or TRBD2 (5 bases each). The sequencing input was PBMCs or a T cell subset sorted from them (not recorded which). This receptor was taken from a man aged 18 to 30 who had mild COVID-19 (a few samples of this study predate the infection). Cell type and time point are not known. The CDR3 DNA reads as TGCGCCAGCAGCCAAGATCGGGGCCAGTCGCAGTATTTT. Translation gives CASSQDRGQSQYF.